This note documents a single T cell receptor beta chain sequence. Which antigen it targets is not known. No much larger clone exists at a distance of one base, and base qualities are not known. This specimen comes from a study of cytomegalovirus exposure and HLA in healthy donors listed by TCRdb under 2017. For context, the study as a whole: An earlier analysis of more than 550 of the donors reported about 300 Gb of sequence data and approximately 120 million unique TCR beta sequences obtained from around 180 million T cells. An early release that covered fewer than 800 HLA-typed donors contained around 330 gigabases of sequencing data and tens of millions of unique TCR sequences. Among the roughly 400 genotyped donors, under 90% belonged to the genetic ancestry cluster associated with self-reported Caucasian donors. The aim of the study was to test whether cataloging public T cell receptors could identify signatures of past pathogen exposure. The study profiled the T cell repertoires of 500 to 800 subjects by immunosequencing and related them to cytomegalovirus serostatus. A separate validation cohort of 100 to 150 different subjects was used in addition to the 666-subject first cohort. High-throughput TCR immunosequencing, statistical association of individual TCRs with disease status, and machine learning were combined to predict cytomegalovirus infection status. A later analysis re-examined previously published TCR beta repertoires from more than 550 donors and added high-resolution HLA genotyping to investigate patterns of TCR occurrence. Rather than drawing on any new phenotypic data, the later analysis identified candidate immune exposures from TCR beta sequences and the way those sequences occurred across donors. An earlier analysis of some 500 of the donors used high-throughput TCR beta sequencing to judge whether each TCR beta V gene segment behaved as functional or pseudogenic. Donor age, sex, ethnicity and CMV serostatus were compiled together with the repertoire data. Genome-wide SNP genotypes for about 65% of the 666 donors were used in a later genetic analysis, which treated that subset as a discovery cohort. All discovery cohort repertoires had been generated using a single sequencing platform. Both class I and class II loci were covered by HLA typing, at four-digit resolution. The number of donors typed differed by locus, with about 620-630 for A, B, C, DRB1 and DQB1, 522 for DQA1, 600 to 610 for DPA1, and 450 to 480 for DPB1. A few DR-DQ haplotypes were handled as single units for association and clustering because linkage in the cohort was strong. On average, over 200,000 unique TCR beta nucleotide sequences were sequenced per donor among several hundred genotyped donors of the cohort, with about 17% of those sequences being non-productive. The investigation overall reported the following: Strong co-occurrence of HLA alleles, especially DR and DQ, made assigning TCR associations to individual alleles difficult. In a later analysis, the rate of TCR association differed among HLA loci, with DRB1 alleles having the most associated TCRs and HLA-C alleles having the fewest. A later analysis reported that several top co-occurrence clusters appeared linked to parvovirus B19, influenza, CMV and Epstein-Barr virus. A cluster of highly shared sequence variants was judged likely to represent a technical artifact of the sequencing pipeline. The study listed 170 or so TCR beta chains as associated with cytomegalovirus. While some public TCRs were present in many individuals, most TCR sequences turned up only very rarely across donors. The only immune exposure information available for the cohort was CMV serostatus. Roughly uniform sequencing depth across donors was assumed in presence/absence analyses, although this assumption may not hold. Three of the identified cytomegalovirus-associated TCR beta chains were confirmed in vitro to be specific for cytomegalovirus antigens. In an earlier analysis of approximately 590 of the donors, most TCR beta V segments appeared in productive rearrangements about 87% or about 30% of the time, broadly matching IMGT annotations. Correlated functional status among segregating V segments might be attributable to linkage disequilibrium, but an unknown experimental factor could not be ruled out. The earlier analysis of 587 of the donors excluded some 15 rarely observed V segments, including chromosome 9 orphons, because counts were too low. In a later analysis, HLA-associated TCR beta chains were found to be more clonally expanded and to have lower generation probabilities than equally common non-associated chains. It was suggested by the authors that the approach could potentially be generalized to other disease states and immunological phenotypes. The classifier was reported to diagnose cytomegalovirus status with high specificity and sensitivity in both the original cohort and the validation cohort. In a later genetic analysis, a missense DCLRE1C variant was associated with V-gene and J-gene trimming of TCR beta chains, and the association was replicated in an independent cohort. HLA typing was unavailable for some donors at each locus, so association tests used only the typed subset. A later genetic analysis reported fewer N-insertions in productive TCRs among donors in an Asian-associated ancestry cluster than the roughly 620-donor mean. Some IMGT-functional V segments, including TRBV6-2 and TRBV6-3, could not be distinguished by the 87-base-pair reads and were therefore excluded. According to a later analysis, most CMV-associated TCR beta chains appeared to be HLA-restricted, and the HLA associations seemed to be driven largely by CMV exposure. A further reported finding was that TCR beta sequences accurately predicted the HLA-A and HLA-B alleles for most subjects in the first cohort. Only TCR beta chains were sequenced in this cohort, and the absence of alpha or paired-chain data limited detectable features. A later analysis associated 16,951 TCR beta sequences with specific HLA alleles at a false discovery rate of 0.05.

The CDR3, from cysteine to phenylalanine, totals 16 residues. The DNA shown is the 48-base CDR3, in frame from base 1. The junction carries 14 bases between V and J, which are trimmed by 5 bases and 0 bases respectively. CDR1 SGHVS and CDR2 FQNEAQ were looked up in the germline V gene. In total, more than 500 healthy bone marrow donors made up the cohort. At the time of sampling, all cohort members were nominally healthy, though unrecorded immune exposures were likely present. The donor was CMV seronegative and belonged to the group of around 400 seronegative cohort members. A peripheral blood sample was collected from each donor, and TCR beta sequencing was performed on peripheral blood mononuclear cells. Genomic DNA was extracted from the blood cell samples with the Qiagen DNeasy Blood Extraction Kit. The library was produced with the immunoSEQ multiplex PCR assay. The multiplex PCR relied on a mix of 60 forward primers for TCR Vbeta segments and 13 reverse primers for TCR Jbeta segments. The CDR3 region of rearranged TCR beta genes was amplified from genomic DNA by a multiplex PCR assay. The Illumina HiSeq System was used to sequence the amplified TCR beta libraries as 87-base-pair reads. On the authors' methods: In a later analysis, roughly 80 million unique TCR beta chains were counted across the 650 to 700 repertoires, and roughly 11 million of these chains were shared by at least two donors. Raw reads were error-corrected and collapsed into unique sequences by a nearest-neighbor algorithm in which closely related sequences were merged to remove PCR and sequencing errors. Alignment of CDR3 sequences to IMGT reference sequences was used to assign V, D and J gene segments. For a sequence to be retained, a match of at least six nucleotides was required to both a V gene segment and a J gene segment. A rearrangement was called productive if the CDR3 had no stop codons and remained in frame with V and J, and every other rearrangement was called non-productive. CDR3 was defined according to IMGT convention as the region running from the second conserved V-encoded cysteine to the conserved J-encoded phenylalanine. In an earlier analysis of roughly 610 of the donors, sequences lacking an unambiguous match to a single V gene segment were excluded. In an earlier analysis of 587 of the donors, V segments were called functional above 56.7% productive rearrangements and were called segregating when the between-donor standard deviation exceeded 5%. To diagnose cytomegalovirus status from the catalog of TCR beta chain sequences, a statistical classification framework was built. V and J gene assignment, in a later analysis, came from comparing TCR nucleotide sequences with IMGT/GENE-DB human TR gene sequences. The TCRdist pipeline was used in a later analysis to assign CDR3 sequences and most-parsimonious VDJ recombination scenarios. A later analysis defined each TCR beta chain by its CDR3 amino acid sequence plus V-gene family, and excluded reads lacking a unique V-gene family. A later analysis removed 592 highly shared, low-generation-probability nucleotide sequences to deal with suspected cross-contamination and a sequencing artifact. For each public chain, a later analysis derived a clonal expansion index from normalized ranks of inferred template counts within each repertoire. Generation probabilities in a later analysis came from a VDJ recombination model fitted to out-of-frame rearrangements, and those results were checked against IGoR. A later analysis scored TCR-TCR, TCR-HLA and TCR-CMV co-occurrence with hypergeometric tests, applying a repertoire-size bias correction to TCR pairs. False discovery rates were estimated in a later analysis by permuting HLA or CMV assignments 20 times. In a later analysis, co-occurring TCRs were grouped using DBSCAN, and TCRdist sequence similarity was added for clustering within HLA-allele-positive subsets. Repertoires with fewer than 30,000 or more than 120,000 public chains were left out of co-occurrence clustering, as were roughly five repertoires with anomalous nucleotide sharing. TCRdb limited this immuneACCESS table to in-frame rearrangements with V and J called. A share of clones is missing; checked studies link under half to unresolved V genes, and the rest is unexplained. The D gene and trimming were derived from the DNA, and the V and J assignments and clone size from that table. A total of approximately 240,000 clones appear in this sample, 70% to 85% of them only once. The ten most abundant clones make up about 0.58% of the sample.

Input material: PBMCs. This sequence uses TRBV7-8 and TRBJ1-5; tentative D gene TRBD1, with 6 bases matching. This clonotype was sampled from a middle-aged woman in good health and CMV-seronegative. The CDR3 amino acid sequence is: CASSPSPGDSNQPQHF. The DNA sequence is as follows: TGTGCCAGCAGCCCGAGCCCAGGGGATAGCAATCAGCCCCAGCATTTT.